This is a list of T cell receptor beta chains from one sample in a study of metastatic and nonmetastatic thyroid tumors. Via MiXCR, TCRdb re-called the PCR reads. This sample carries 13,000 to 15,000 clones, about 27% of them seen once, and the ten largest clones take 15% to 25%. Sample: tumor tissue. The receptors were gathered from a female donor with papillary thyroid cancer or a benign thyroid nodule (not recorded which). Some clones in this sample may be carry-over from other donors' samples. Both conserved end residues are part of each CDR3. The order of the fields is V gene, D gene, J gene, clone size, CDR3 DNA, CDR3 protein. A D gene is named only where the DNA matches it firmly. Clone size is stated in some rows and not others, as once, few, many or a class when expanded.

V gene: TRBV11-2; D gene: NA; J gene: TRBJ2-2; clone size: NA; CDR3 DNA: TGTGCCAGCAGTTACGCCGGGGAGCTGTTTTTT; CDR3 protein: CASSYAGELFF
V gene: TRBV9; D gene: NA; J gene: TRBJ2-7; clone size: many; CDR3 DNA: TGTGCCAGCAGCCCGCACGATCTGTCCGGCGAGCAGTACTTC; CDR3 protein: CASSPHDLSGEQYF
V gene: TRBV20-1; D gene: NA; J gene: TRBJ2-3; clone size: many; CDR3 DNA: TGCAGTGCTAGAGAGCCGAAAGACCCACCCGGCACAGATACGCAGTATTTT; CDR3 protein: CSAREPKDPPGTDTQYF
V gene: TRBV20-1; D gene: NA; J gene: TRBJ1-6; clone size: medium-sized; CDR3 DNA: TGCAGTGCTCTCCGCGGAGGGCCAAATTCACCCCTCCACTTT; CDR3 protein: CSALRGGPNSPLHF
V gene: TRBV27; D gene: NA; J gene: TRBJ1-2; clone size: NA; CDR3 DNA: TGTGCTAGCGGTGGGGCGCGTGGCTACACTTTC; CDR3 protein: CASGGARGYTF
V gene: TRBV20-1; D gene: TRBD1; J gene: TRBJ2-7; clone size: NA; CDR3 DNA: TGCAGTGCTAGAGCTGTCGGACAGGGGGCTTACGAGCAGTACTTC; CDR3 protein: CSARAVGQGAYEQYF
V gene: TRBV19; D gene: NA; J gene: TRBJ1-5; clone size: NA; CDR3 DNA: TGTGCCAGTAGTACCACTTGGGACATAAATCAGCCCCAGCATTTT; CDR3 protein: CASSTTWDINQPQHF
V gene: TRBV2; D gene: NA; J gene: TRBJ1-3; clone size: NA; CDR3 DNA: TGTGCCAGCAGTCGTACCTTTAGCTCTGGAAACACCATATATTTT; CDR3 protein: CASSRTFSSGNTIYF
V gene: TRBV27; D gene: NA; J gene: TRBJ1-6; clone size: few; CDR3 DNA: TGTGCCAGCAGAAGGGAACTCCGCTCCTATAATTCACCCCTCCACTTT; CDR3 protein: CASRRELRSYNSPLHF
V gene: TRBV5-1; D gene: NA; J gene: TRBJ2-1; clone size: NA; CDR3 DNA: TGCGCCAGCAGCTTGGACGGCAGGCCTAGGACAAATGAGCAGTTCTTC; CDR3 protein: CASSLDGRPRTNEQFF
V gene: TRBV7-9; D gene: NA; J gene: TRBJ1-1; clone size: many; CDR3 DNA: TGTGCCAGCAATCCGTATACAACGAACACTGAAGCTTTCTTT; CDR3 protein: CASNPYTTNTEAFF